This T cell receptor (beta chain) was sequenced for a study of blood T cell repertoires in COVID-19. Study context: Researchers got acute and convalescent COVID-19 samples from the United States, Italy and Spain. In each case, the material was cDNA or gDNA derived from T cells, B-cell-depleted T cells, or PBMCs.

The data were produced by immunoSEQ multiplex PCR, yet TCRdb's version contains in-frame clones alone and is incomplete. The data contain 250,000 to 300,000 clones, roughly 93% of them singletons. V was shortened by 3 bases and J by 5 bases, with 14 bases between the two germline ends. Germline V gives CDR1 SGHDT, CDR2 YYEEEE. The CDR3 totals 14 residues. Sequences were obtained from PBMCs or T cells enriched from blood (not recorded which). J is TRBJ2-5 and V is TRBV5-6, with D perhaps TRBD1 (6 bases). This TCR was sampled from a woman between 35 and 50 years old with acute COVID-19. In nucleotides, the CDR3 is TGTGCCAGCAGCTCCCTCAGGGGCGTCGAGACCCAGTACTTC. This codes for CASSSLRGVETQYF.